The 30 T cell receptor beta chains presented below share a single source sample, sequenced in a study of blood T cells in healthy people across ages. Next came a second PCR, run for about 6 to 11 cycles, which used a sample-barcoded 5' primer along with a J-beta primer mix. Each CDR3 protein gets one entry after TCRdb re-called the 5' RACE reads with MiXCR. Of 1.5 million to 2 million distinct CDR3 sequences in the sample, 28% were seen once. Sequenced input: blood. These TCRs come from a woman aged 25-40 years in good health.

This clonotype was recorded a few times. The gene calls are TRBV29-1 and TRBJ2-3; tentative D call: TRBD2 (7 bases). The V gene's germline CDR1 is SQVTM and CDR2 ANQGSEA. The length of the CDR3 is 13 residues. CDR3 sequence (DNA): TGCAGTGGACTCGGGGGGCGCACAGATACGCAGTATTTT. Protein product: CSGLGGRTDTQYF.

This clonotype was recorded a few times. The chain uses TRBV12-3 or TRBV12-4 and TRBJ1-3, with D maybe TRBD1 (5 bases). The CDR3 consists of 15 residues. Trimming took off 5 bases at V and 1 base at J, with 12 bases between the two ends. CDR3 region: CASSPGRGSGNTIYF. The CDR3 DNA follows: TGTGCCAGCAGTCCCGGGCGGGGGTCTGGAAACACCATATATTTT.

This clonotype was seen at least ten times. The chain has TRBV6-5 and TRBJ2-5; D is uncertain. CDR3 length: 12 amino acids. The germline V and J ends were trimmed by 9 bases and 3 bases, with 11 bases remaining between them. CDR1 MNHEY and CDR2 SVGAGI come from the germline V gene. Here the CDR3 reads CASGRAEETQYF. The CDR3 coding sequence is TGTGCCAGTGGTCGGGCCGAAGAGACCCAGTACTTC.

The chain is built from TRBV4-1 and TRBJ2-2, with D possibly being TRBD2 (6 bases). Germline V lookup: CDR1 MGHRA, CDR2 YSYEKL. V was trimmed by 0 bases and J by 6 bases, leaving 14 bases between them. CDR3 length equals 16 residues. CDR3 nucleotides: TGCGCCAGCAGCCAAGATCGGCGGGGCCCGGCCGGGGAGCTGTTTTTT. Protein sequence: CASSQDRRGPAGELFF.

The sample holds a few counts of this clonotype. The V gene is TRBV29-1, the J gene TRBJ1-1; perhaps TRBD1 as D (5 bases). CDR3 length: 14 amino acids. The V gene's germline CDR1 is SQVTM and CDR2 ANQGSEA. Trimming removed 4 bases at V and 3 bases at J, with 15 bases between. The CDR3 protein is CSVVGAGVDTEAFF. Here the CDR3 DNA reads TGCAGCGTTGTTGGGGCCGGTGTTGACACTGAAGCTTTCTTT.

A remark on this clonotype: At one end, the junction sequence differs from germline, possibly due to a read error. The chain links TRBV29-1 to TRBJ1-2; weak D call: TRBD1 (5 bases). CDR3 length: 12 amino acids. Germline V gene data show CDR1 as SQVTM and CDR2 as ANQGSEA. In DNA, the CDR3 is TGCAGCGCTGGAGGGGCCGGCTATGACTACACCTTC. Its translation: CSAGGAGYDYTF. The whole variable domain, filled in from reference TRBV29-1 and TRBJ1-2, reads SAVISQKPSRDICQRGTSLTIQCQVDSQVTMMFWYRQQPGQSLTLIATANQGSEATYESGFVIDKFPISRPNLTFSTLTVSNMSPEDSSIYLCSAGGAGYDYTFGSGTRLTVV.

This clonotype was counted many times. This chain joins TRBV7-6 and TRBJ2-7; tentatively, D is TRBD1 (6 bases). V was pared by 1 base and J by 2 bases, with 12 bases between. There are 15 residues in the CDR3. CDR1 is SGHVS and CDR2 is FNYEAQ in the germline V gene. The CDR3 spells CASSLGGTSPYEQYF. CDR3 nucleotide sequence: TGTGCCAGCAGCTTAGGGGGGACATCACCCTACGAGCAGTACTTC.

The chain is built from TRBV5-1 and TRBJ2-7; 8 nucleotides agree with TRBD1. Germline CDR1 and CDR2: SGHRS and YFSETQ. Trimming cost V 1 base and J 5 bases; bases outside gene matches: 11. CDR3 length: 16 residues. The CDR3 loop reads CASSLKAGGETHEQYF. The CDR3 DNA follows: TGCGCCAGCAGCTTGAAGGCAGGGGGCGAGACCCACGAGCAGTACTTC. The full variable domain, completed using reference TRBV5-1 and TRBJ2-7, is KAGVTQTPRYLIKTRGQQVTLSCSPISGHRSVSWYQQTPGQGLQFLFEYFSETQRNKGNFPGRFSGRQFSNSRSEMNVSTLELGDSALYLCASSLKAGGETHEQYFGPGTRLTVT.

A remark on this clonotype: A much bigger clone sits one base away, suggesting this may be a read error. V usage is TRBV5-1 and J usage is TRBJ1-1; D is unclear. The germline CDR1 and CDR2 sequences are SGHRS and YFSETQ. V was trimmed by 5 bases and J by 4 bases, leaving 12 bases between them. The CDR3 consists of 13 residues. CDR3 sequence: CASRPSGSTEAFF. CDR3 nucleotides: TGCGCCAGCAGGCCTTCTGGGAGCACTGAAGCTTTCTTT.

The chain couples TRBV7-2 to TRBJ1-1; 12 nucleotides line up with TRBD1. Germline CDR1 SGHTA, CDR2 FQGNSA. The CDR3 sequence is 14 residues long. Losses at the gene ends were 5 bases for V and 10 bases for J; bases not matched to a gene: 8. The CDR3: CASSAPGQGARAFF. The CDR3 DNA reads as TGTGCCAGCAGCGCCCCGGGACAGGGGGCGCGAGCTTTCTTT. Together with reference TRBV7-2 and TRBJ1-1, the CDR3 gives the full variable domain: GAGVSQSPSNKVTEKGKDVELRCDPISGHTALYWYRQSLGQGLEFLIYFQGNSAPDKSGLPSDRFSAERTGGSVSTLTIQRTQQEDSAVYLCASSAPGQGARAFFGQGTRLTVV.

This clonotype has a handful of counts. The V gene is TRBV12-3 or TRBV12-4, the J gene TRBJ1-2, with no clear D. Trimming removed 5 bases from V and 11 bases from J, with 12 bases in between. The CDR3 covers 11 residues. The CDR3 protein is CASSGAQGYTF. CDR3 in DNA: TGTGCCAGCAGTGGAGCCCAAGGGTACACCTTC.

This clonotype was recorded many times. The genes are TRBV12-5 and TRBJ2-7; D is unresolved. Germline V lookup: CDR1 LGHNT, CDR2 FRNRAP. This CDR3 spans 11 amino acids. Trimming removed 1 base at V and 4 bases at J, with 2 bases between. CDR3 residues: CASGLGYEQYF. CDR3 coding DNA: TGTGCTAGTGGTTTGGGGTACGAGCAGTACTTC. Based on the CDR3 plus reference TRBV12-5 and TRBJ2-7, the full variable domain is DARVTQTPRHKVTEMGQEVTMRCQPILGHNTVFWYRQTMMQGLELLAYFRNRAPLDDSGMPKDRFSAEMPDATLATLKIQPSEPRDSAVYFCASGLGYEQYFGPGTRLTVT.

This clonotype was seen repeatedly, ten times or more. J is TRBJ2-7 and V is TRBV7-2; the match to TRBD2 covers 7 bases. V shed 3 bases and J 3 bases; nucleotides not matched to a gene: 5. The CDR3 is 14 amino acids. Germline CDR1 is SGHTA and CDR2 is FQGNSA. CDR3 in DNA: TGTGCCAGCAGCTTCGGGGGGATAGGCTACGAGCAGTACTTC. This sequence encodes CASSFGGIGYEQYF.

Concerning this clonotype itself: The DNA is left out, because the CDR3 cannot be placed on it with certainty; the CDR3 is given as TCRdb lists it. V usage is TRBV7-2 and J usage is TRBJ2-1; the table calls TRBD2, which could not be checked here. The CDR3 has 16 amino acids, counting both end residues. CDR1 and CDR2 from the germline V gene are SGHTA and FQGNSA. The CDR3 loop is CASSPGWASGTMVEFF.

This clonotype occurred a few times. The chain employs TRBV14 and TRBJ2-7, with 11 bases matching TRBD2. V lost 4 bases to trimming and J lost 0 bases; unmatched junction nucleotides: 11. The CDR3 loop spans 18 amino acids. Germline V gives CDR1 SGHDN, CDR2 FVKESK. The CDR3 DNA sequence: TGTGCCAGCAGCCTTCAAGGCCTAGCGGGAGGCGACTCCTACGAGCAGTACTTC. Amino acid sequence: CASSLQGLAGGDSYEQYF.

This chain links TRBV5-1 with TRBJ2-5; TRBD1 matches 8 bases. The J call may be wrong; the DNA end is better matched by TRBJ2-7. Germline CDR1 reads SGHRS; CDR2 reads YFSETQ. This CDR3 has 17 residues. For the CDR3, the DNA is TGCGCCAGCAGCTTTGGAGCAGGGGGCGGTTTAATGGACGAGCAGTACTTC. Translating gives CASSFGAGGGLMDEQYF.

This clonotype was observed at least ten times. This chain uses TRBV2 with TRBJ2-1; perhaps D is TRBD1 or TRBD2 (5 bases each). This CDR3 comprises 14 residues. The V end lost 4 bases, the J end lost 6 bases, and 13 bases lay between the germline ends. The germline V gene encodes CDR1 SNHLY and CDR2 FYNNEI. CDR3 amino acids: CASSASRGPNEQFF. CDR3 bases: TGTGCCAGCAGTGCCTCCCGGGGCCCCAATGAGCAGTTCTTC.

This clonotype has only a few counts. The chain couples TRBV2 to TRBJ2-3, with D perhaps TRBD2 (6 bases). In germline, CDR1 is SNHLY, CDR2 FYNNEI. CDR3 length: 13 amino acids. The V end was cut by 5 bases, the J end by 6 bases, with 12 bases between. CDR3 bases: TGTGCCAGCAGTCCGACTAGTTCGGATACGCAGTATTTT. Its protein product is CASSPTSSDTQYF.

This clonotype was seen many times. The rearrangement links TRBV29-1 to TRBJ2-7, with 8 bases fitting TRBD1. This CDR3 is built from 16 residues. Trimming removed 0 bases from V and 7 bases from J; junction bases left unmatched: 14. Germline loops: CDR1 SQVTM, CDR2 ANQGSEA. The CDR3 sequence: CSVEDRRTGKAWEQYF. The CDR3 nucleotides are TGCAGCGTTGAAGATCGGAGGACAGGGAAGGCTTGGGAGCAGTACTTC.

DNA for the CDR3: TGTGCCAGCAGCCAAGGAGGGGCCGTCGGCTTTCAGCCCCAGCATTTT. It translates to CASSQGGAVGFQPQHF. This rearrangement joins TRBV3-1 to TRBJ1-5; D might be TRBD1 (5 bases). Deletions cut 1 base from V and 6 bases from J, with 16 bases between. CDR3 size: 16 residues. Germline loops: CDR1 LGHDT, CDR2 YNNKEL (reference sequence).

This clonotype was seen many times. The chain links TRBV9 to TRBJ2-7; 8 bases map to TRBD2. With 4 bases clipped from V and 5 bases from J, the junction kept 11 bases outside the gene matches. The CDR3 extends over 15 amino acids. CDR1 SGDLS and CDR2 YYNGEE come from the germline V gene. The CDR3 reads CASSYSSGSINEQYF. The CDR3 region has the DNA TGTGCCAGCAGCTATAGCAGCGGGAGCATCAACGAGCAGTACTTC.

The CDR3 here is CASSQEQSGGPDTQYF. CDR3 nucleotide sequence: TGTGCCAGCAGCCAAGAGCAGTCGGGAGGGCCAGATACGCAGTATTTT. The genes are TRBV4-2 and TRBJ2-3; 8 positions match TRBD2. Trimming at V came to 0 bases and at J to 4 bases, leaving 6 bases not matched to a gene. This CDR3 region has 16 residues. The germline gives CDR1 LGHNA, CDR2 YNFKEQ.

This clonotype has just a few counts. The CDR3 nucleotides read TGTGCCACCCGAGGGAATGAGCAGTTCTTC. Encoded protein: CATRGNEQFF. The genes are TRBV12-3 or TRBV12-4 and TRBJ2-1; tentative D call: TRBD2 (5 bases). Trimming shortened V by 10 bases and J by 7 bases, and 8 bases separated the two germline ends. The CDR3 spans 10 residues.

The chain combines TRBV19 with TRBJ2-1; D is unresolved. Trimming pared 6 bases from V and 7 bases from J, leaving 13 bases between. From germline, CDR1 is LNHDA and CDR2 SQIVND (reference sequence). The CDR3 has 13 amino acids. The CDR3 loop is CASRGPYANEQFF. The DNA of the CDR3 is TGTGCCAGTAGAGGCCCGTACGCGAATGAGCAGTTCTTC.

The chain uses TRBV5-5 and TRBJ1-1; D remains unclear. The V end lost 6 bases, the J end lost 4 bases, and 19 bases lay between the germline ends. From germline, CDR1 is SGHKS and CDR2 YYEKEE (reference sequence). This CDR3 region has 15 residues. CDR3 bases: TGTGCCAGCACCCAGAGACCCGGGATCAGCACTGAAGCTTTCTTT. Translated: CASTQRPGISTEAFF.

Ten or more counts support this clonotype. V and J are TRBV5-1 and TRBJ2-3; D call uncertain. This CDR3 contains 15 residues. Germline V gene lookup returns CDR1 SGHRS and CDR2 YFSETQ. V lost 1 base, J lost 0 bases, and 9 bases lay in between. The CDR3 region has the DNA TGCGCCAGCAGCTTGAACGGGCGAAGCACAGATACGCAGTATTTT. Its translation: CASSLNGRSTDTQYF.

The genes are TRBV4-3 and TRBJ2-3, with 10 nucleotides matching TRBD2. This CDR3 comprises 16 residues. Unmatched junction bases numbered 7, after V lost 4 bases and J lost 3 bases. Germline CDR1 LGHNA, CDR2 YSLEER. This CDR3 is CASSPDASGRTDTQYF. The CDR3 bases are TGCGCCAGCAGCCCCGATGCTAGCGGGAGAACAGATACGCAGTATTTT.

The sample holds many counts of this clonotype. The chain carries TRBV6-1 and TRBJ1-5, with D possibly being TRBD1 (6 bases). The CDR3 totals 13 residues. Germline V gene lookup returns CDR1 MNHNS and CDR2 SASEGT. V was shortened by 4 bases and J by 4 bases, with 8 bases between the two germline ends. Written as DNA, the CDR3 is TGTGCCAGCAGTGGACAGGAGAATCAGCCCCAGCATTTT. Amino acids: CASSGQENQPQHF.

With regard to this clonotype: Germline and junction disagree at one end, which may indicate a read error. This chain uses TRBV7-2 with TRBJ2-3, with D maybe TRBD2 (6 bases). This CDR3 has 15 amino acids. CDR1 and CDR2 from the germline V gene are SGHTA and FQGNSA. The CDR3 DNA reads TGTGCCAGCGGGTTGAGTAGCGGTAGCACAGGTACGCAGTATTTT. Its translation is CASGLSSGSTGTQYF.

This clonotype was counted only a few times. For the CDR3, the DNA is TGTGCCAGTAGTCCATTTGGGATCAGCGTTCGGGCAGATACGCAGTATTTT. Its protein is CASSPFGISVRADTQYF. The chain couples TRBV7-9 to TRBJ2-3; D gene ambiguous. This CDR3 spans 17 amino acids. Germline CDR1 and CDR2: SEHNR and FQNEAQ (reference sequence). The ends were cut back, 9 bases at V and 4 bases at J, with 26 bases in the middle. Complete variable domain (other parts from reference TRBV7-9 and TRBJ2-3): DTGVSQNPRHKITKRGQNVTFRCDPISEHNRLYWYRQTLGQGPEFLTYFQNEAQLEKSRLLSDRFSAERPKGSFSTLEIQRTEQGDSAMYLCASSPFGISVRADTQYFGPGTRLTVL.